Listed here are 29 T cell receptor beta chains from one sample, sequenced in a study of T-cell reconstitution after alpha-beta-depleted transplantation in children. Preparation of the TCRbeta library used unique molecular identifiers. From the PCR reads, TCRdb called clonotypes with MiXCR, one entry per CDR3 protein. The sample consists of a few hundred thousand distinct CDR3 sequences, approximately 10% of them appearing once. Here the sequenced sample was peripheral blood, taken 180 days after TCRalphabeta/CD19-depleted stem cell transplant. These receptors all come from a male patient aged 2-15 years who had a stem cell transplant for chronic granulomatous disease, so the T cells may come from the graft donor.

This clonotype was found many times. The genes are TRBV12-3 or TRBV12-4 and TRBJ2-2; 8 positions agree with TRBD2. J lost 2 bases, V lost 2 bases, and 4 bases had no gene match. This CDR3 spans 16 amino acids. CDR3 DNA: TGTGCCAGCAGTTTAAGAAGCGGGGGAAACACCGGGGAGCTGTTTTTT. Translation gives CASSLRSGGNTGELFF.

A note on this clonotype: Being one base from a much bigger clone, this may be a read error. This chain uses TRBV20-1 with TRBJ2-7; D perhaps matches TRBD2 (5 bases). Germline-derived CDR1 and CDR2 are DFQATT and SNEGSKA (reference sequence). Trimming removed 2 bases from V and 6 bases from J, with 20 bases in between. The CDR3 is 15 residues long. CDR3 sequence reads: CSARKLTGIASEQYF. CDR3 in DNA: TGCAGTGCTAGAAAGCTAACGGGAATTGCGTCCGAGCAGTACTTC.

This clonotype was recorded many times. The V and J genes are TRBV18 and TRBJ2-2, with D unclear. V lost 2 bases, J lost 3 bases, and 10 bases lay in between. From germline, CDR1 is KGHSH and CDR2 LQKENI. The CDR3 spans 15 residues. The CDR3 DNA sequence: TGTGCCAGCTCACCAGGGCAGCTCGACACCGGGGAGCTGTTTTTT. Amino acids: CASSPGQLDTGELFF.

V gene TRBV5-1 combines with J gene TRBJ2-5; 7 nucleotides match TRBD1. Germline assignment: CDR1 SGHRS and CDR2 YFSETQ. V lost 3 bases to trimming and J lost 6 bases; unmatched junction nucleotides: 11. This CDR3 contains 15 residues. CDR3 region: CASSSNRGGGKTQYF. The CDR3 coding sequence is TGCGCCAGCAGCTCTAATCGAGGGGGCGGAAAGACCCAGTACTTC.

In its sample, this clonotype was seen many times. This chain uses TRBV12-3 or TRBV12-4 with TRBJ2-3; 13 bases align to TRBD2. With 6 bases clipped from V and 3 bases from J, the junction kept 6 bases outside the gene matches. The CDR3 has 16 amino acids. This CDR3 is CASSPGGLAGTDTQYF. CDR3 nucleotides: TGTGCCAGCAGCCCCGGGGGACTAGCGGGAACAGATACGCAGTATTTT.

This clonotype has a count of ten or more. The V gene is TRBV12-3 or TRBV12-4, the J gene TRBJ2-7; TRBD2 agrees at 7 bases. The CDR3 loop spans 16 amino acids. The V segment lost 3 bases and the J segment 6 bases; nucleotides outside the gene matches: 14. This chain's CDR3 is CASSFRRLAGLSEQYF. The CDR3 DNA reads as TGTGCCAGCAGTTTCCGCCGACTAGCAGGCCTCTCCGAGCAGTACTTC.

This clonotype was detected ten times or more. The chain's CDR3 is CSARVAGTGELFF. The CDR3 region has the DNA TGCAGTGCGCGAGTGGCGGGTACCGGGGAGCTGTTTTTT. V gene TRBV20-1 combines with J gene TRBJ2-2, with D tentatively TRBD2 (5 bases). The CDR3 is 13 residues long. The V end was cut by 6 bases, the J end by 5 bases, with 13 bases between. Germline CDR1 reads DFQATT; CDR2 reads SNEGSKA (reference sequence).

This clonotype was seen ten or more times. This sequence joins TRBV20-1 and TRBJ1-3; possible D gene TRBD1, 6 bases. V shed 6 bases and J shed 1 base, with 13 bases lying between them. The CDR3 totals 14 residues. CDR1 is DFQATT, CDR2 SNEGSKA, per germline (reference sequence). CDR3 in DNA: TGCAGTGCGGGGGCTGGTGGTTCTGGAAACACCATATATTTT. This gives the protein CSAGAGGSGNTIYF.

Here the CDR3 reads CASSFGLAGGANYEQYF. CDR3 nucleotide sequence: TGTGCCAGCAGTTTTGGTTTAGCGGGGGGGGCTAACTACGAGCAGTACTTC. V and J are TRBV12-3 or TRBV12-4 and TRBJ2-7; 11 nucleotides match TRBD2. The CDR3 runs 17 residues. Unmatched junction bases numbered 10, after V lost 3 bases and J lost 3 bases.

At least ten counts were recorded for this clonotype. V gene TRBV7-2 combines with J gene TRBJ2-2; D is unresolved. CDR3 length equals 14 residues. The V end was cut by 0 bases, the J end by 5 bases, with 7 bases between. Germline lookup yields CDR1 SGHTA and CDR2 FQGNSA. CDR3 coding DNA: TGTGCCAGCAGCTTAGCGTTAAGTACCGGGGAGCTGTTTTTT. As protein: CASSLALSTGELFF.

This clonotype was detected many times. The chain combines TRBV5-1 with TRBJ2-7, with D tentatively TRBD2 (7 bases). The CDR3 contains 13 residues. The V end was cut by 3 bases, the J end by 5 bases, with 12 bases between. The germline V gene has CDR1 SGHRS and CDR2 YFSETQ. CDR3 sequence (DNA): TGCGCCAGCAGCTATCGCGGGGGCCACGAGCAGTACTTC. The encoded protein is CASSYRGGHEQYF.

This clonotype was detected many times. The V gene is TRBV18, the J gene TRBJ2-5, with D hard to call. Germline CDR1 KGHSH, CDR2 LQKENI. With 4 bases removed from V and 2 bases from J, the gap between germline ends came to 17 bases. The length of the CDR3 is 16 residues. The CDR3 spells CASSLLGLGPQETQYF. DNA for the CDR3: TGTGCCAGCTCACTACTTGGGCTAGGACCGCAAGAGACCCAGTACTTC.

In its sample, this clonotype was seen many times. The chain recombines TRBV5-1 with TRBJ2-7; maybe TRBD1 (5 bases). CDR1 SGHRS and CDR2 YFSETQ come from the germline V gene. The CDR3 extends over 13 amino acids. Trimming took 4 bases from V and 8 from J, leaving 16 bases between them. The CDR3 loop is CASSDTGDQKQYF. The CDR3 DNA follows: TGCGCCAGCAGCGATACAGGAGACCAAAAGCAGTACTTC.

This clonotype appeared many times. The gene calls are TRBV10-3 and TRBJ1-1; 7 bases fit TRBD1. The length of the CDR3 is 14 residues. Germline values: CDR1 ENHRY, CDR2 SYGVKD. V dropped 6 bases and J dropped 0; count of bases not matched to a gene: 4. This CDR3 is CAISTGEMNTEAFF. As DNA, the CDR3 is TGTGCCATCAGCACAGGGGAGATGAACACTGAAGCTTTCTTT.

The chain carries TRBV5-4 and TRBJ2-5; tentative D call: TRBD1 (5 bases). CDR3 length equals 16 residues. Germline CDR1 SGHNT, CDR2 YYREEE (reference sequence). The V end lost 3 bases, the J end lost 1 base, and 16 bases lay between the germline ends. The CDR3 DNA reads as TGTGCCAGCAGCTCAATGACAAGGGGCACCCAAGAGACCCAGTACTTC. Translation: CASSSMTRGTQETQYF.

This clonotype was detected only a few times. The chain has TRBV19 and TRBJ2-1, with 13 bases that match TRBD2. Germline values: CDR1 LNHDA, CDR2 SQIVND (reference sequence). J gave up 9 bases and V 5 bases, and 7 bases lay outside the gene matches. The CDR3 sequence is 15 residues long. CDR3 amino acids: CASSDTGLAGLEQFF. DNA for the CDR3: TGTGCCAGTAGTGACACGGGACTAGCGGGACTTGAGCAGTTCTTC.

This clonotype was seen many times. The chain's CDR3 is CASSLALAGGLQETQYF. In nucleotides, the CDR3 is TGTGCCAGCAGCTTAGCACTAGCGGGAGGCCTCCAAGAGACCCAGTACTTC. J is TRBJ2-5 and V is TRBV7-9; TRBD2 aligns across 12 bases. Trimming cost V 0 bases and J 1 base; bases outside gene matches: 3. This CDR3 has 17 amino acids. Looked up from germline, CDR1 is SEHNR and CDR2 is FQNEAQ (reference sequence).

This clonotype was detected many times. The chain employs TRBV11-2 and TRBJ2-3, with D hard to call. V lost 3 bases to trimming and J lost 1 base, with 14 bases between them. The CDR3 sequence is 16 residues long. CDR1 is SGHAT, CDR2 FQNNGV, per germline. Here the CDR3 reads CASSFSSGPRTDTQYF. The CDR3 DNA is TGTGCCAGCAGCTTTAGCTCCGGGCCCCGCACAGATACGCAGTATTTT.

This clonotype was counted at least ten times. The chain joins TRBV20-1 to TRBJ1-1; tentatively, D is TRBD1 (5 bases). Germline V gene data show CDR1 as DFQATT and CDR2 as SNEGSKA (reference sequence). Trimming removed 1 base from V and 1 base from J, with 10 bases in between. The CDR3 spans 14 residues. CDR3 bases: TGCAGTGCTAGAGGTTTGACAGCGAACACTGAAGCTTTCTTT. This sequence encodes CSARGLTANTEAFF.

This clonotype appeared many times. The gene calls are TRBV5-1 and TRBJ2-2, with D possibly called TRBD1 or TRBD2 (5 bases each). CDR1 is SGHRS, CDR2 YFSETQ, per germline. Trimming took off 0 bases at V and 7 bases at J, with 10 bases between the two ends. The CDR3 is 14 residues long. The CDR3 reads CASSLARGIGELFF. The CDR3 DNA reads TGCGCCAGCAGCTTGGCCCGGGGCATCGGGGAGCTGTTTTTT. The entire variable domain, with the rest obtained from reference TRBV5-1 and TRBJ2-2, is as follows: KAGVTQTPRYLIKTRGQQVTLSCSPISGHRSVSWYQQTPGQGLQFLFEYFSETQRNKGNFPGRFSGRQFSNSRSEMNVSTLELGDSALYLCASSLARGIGELFFGEGSRLTVL.

Points on this clonotype: A read error may explain this, as a much larger clone is one base away. This chain joins TRBV12-3 or TRBV12-4 and TRBJ2-7; 9 bases match TRBD1. V shed 10 bases, J shed 3 bases, and the junction held 10 bases outside the gene matches. The CDR3 extends over 14 amino acids. This CDR3 is CANRGRGQGYEQYF. The DNA of the CDR3 is TGTGCCAACAGAGGTAGGGGACAGGGCTACGAGCAGTACTTC.

This clonotype was counted many times. The V and J genes are TRBV28 and TRBJ2-1; D is possibly TRBD1 (5 bases). This CDR3 comprises 15 residues. CDR1 is MDHEN and CDR2 is SYDVKM in the germline V gene. The ends were cut back, 6 bases at V and 8 bases at J, with 20 bases in the middle. In nucleotides, the CDR3 is TGTGCCAGCAGCCCCTCCCCAGGGAACACATATGAGCAGTTCTTC. This sequence encodes CASSPSPGNTYEQFF.

Many counts were recorded for this clonotype. The chain recombines TRBV12-3 or TRBV12-4 with TRBJ2-1, with 8 bases aligning to TRBD2. Trimming took 1 base from V and 8 from J; bases not matched to a gene: 7. The CDR3 length is 15 residues. CDR3 DNA: TGTGCCAGCAGTTTAGATATCGGGGGGGCGTATGAGCAGTTCTTC. Translating gives CASSLDIGGAYEQFF.

This clonotype was counted a few times. The CDR3 region is CASSSSPDRGNEQFF. CDR3 bases: TGCGCCAGCAGCTCATCCCCGGACAGGGGCAATGAGCAGTTCTTC. The rearrangement uses TRBV5-1 and TRBJ2-1, with TRBD1 matching 9 bases. The CDR3 is 15 amino acids. In germline, CDR1 is SGHRS, CDR2 YFSETQ. With V trimmed by 3 bases and J by 6 bases, 7 bases remained unmatched.

This clonotype has at least ten counts. This rearrangement joins TRBV20-1 to TRBJ1-2; 7 nucleotides match TRBD1. Per the germline V gene, CDR1 is DFQATT and CDR2 is SNEGSKA (reference sequence). Losses at the gene ends were 0 bases for V and 6 bases for J; bases not matched to a gene: 16. The CDR3 covers 17 residues. CDR3 in amino acids: CSARDRREGGRIHGYTF. The CDR3, as DNA: TGCAGTGCTAGAGATCGTCGCGAAGGGGGCAGGATCCATGGCTACACCTTC.

This clonotype has at least ten counts. The rearrangement uses TRBV10-1 and TRBJ2-7; D may be TRBD2 (6 bases). V was pared by 3 bases and J by 3 bases, with 15 bases between. Germline lookup yields CDR1 WNHNN and CDR2 SYGVQD (reference sequence). The CDR3 runs to 15 residues. CDR3: CASSDRGGEDYEQYF. Here the CDR3 DNA reads TGCGCCAGCAGTGACCGCGGAGGGGAAGACTACGAGCAGTACTTC.

The rearrangement links TRBV5-4 to TRBJ2-1; 7 nucleotides align to TRBD1. This CDR3 is 14 amino acids long. J gave up 9 bases and V 3 bases, and 9 bases lay outside the gene matches. Germline assignment: CDR1 SGHNT and CDR2 YYREEE (reference sequence). CDR3 in DNA: TGTGCCAGCAGCTACCAACAGGGGTCAAGTGAGCAGTTCTTC. Protein product: CASSYQQGSSEQFF.

This clonotype was found many times. The chain joins TRBV29-1 to TRBJ2-5; D could derive from TRBD1 or TRBD2 (5 bases each). Looked up from germline, CDR1 is SQVTM and CDR2 is ANQGSEA. V lost 2 bases and J lost 4, with 14 bases in between. This CDR3 is built from 14 residues. The CDR3 DNA reads as TGCAGCGTTGAATTGGGTATTGGGGGAGAGACCCAGTACTTC. Translation: CSVELGIGGETQYF.

This clonotype was seen at least ten times. This rearrangement joins TRBV28 to TRBJ2-3; D could derive from TRBD1 or TRBD2 (5 bases each). This CDR3 comprises 15 residues. The V end lost 2 bases, the J end lost 6 bases, and 15 bases lay between the germline ends. Germline V gene lookup returns CDR1 MDHEN and CDR2 SYDVKM. This CDR3 reads CASSLPGTMADTQYF. The CDR3, as DNA: TGTGCCAGCAGTTTACCCGGGACCATGGCGGATACGCAGTATTTT. The complete variable domain, with remaining parts taken from reference TRBV28 and TRBJ2-3, reads DVKVTQSSRYLVKRTGEKVFLECVQDMDHENMFWYRQDPGLGLRLIYFSYDVKMKEKGDIPEGYSVSREKKERFSLILESASTNQTSMYLCASSLPGTMADTQYFGPGTRLTVL.